Shown below are 10 T cell receptor beta chains from a single sample sequenced in a study of blood T cell repertoires in COVID-19. TCRdb keeps only in-frame clones here, not all; method: immunoSEQ multiplex PCR. The sample lists some 150,000 clones, approximately 80% occurring once. The sequenced sample was peripheral blood. Receptor source: a human donor in a cohort sampled during active COVID-19.

V and J are TRBV6-5 and TRBJ2-5; 8 bases line up with TRBD2. With V trimmed by 2 bases and J by 4 bases, 9 bases remained unmatched. The germline V gene encodes CDR1 MNHEY and CDR2 SVGAGI. This CDR3 is 16 amino acids long. The CDR3 spells CASSYDTSGVGETQYF. In DNA form, the CDR3 reads TGTGCCAGCAGTTACGACACTAGCGGAGTCGGAGAGACCCAGTACTTC.

The J gene is TRBJ1-5, the V gene TRBV5-4; possible D gene TRBD1, 5 bases. Germline CDR1 SGHNT, CDR2 YYREEE (reference sequence). CDR3 size: 13 residues. V lost 1 base and J 7 bases, leaving 9 bases between the germline ends. The CDR3 bases are TGTGCCAGCAGCTTGCAGGGTACCCAGCCCCAGCATTTT. This codes for CASSLQGTQPQHF.

This clone is a singleton in its sample. This chain joins TRBV6-5 and TRBJ1-1; no clear D gene. With 6 bases removed from V and 1 base from J, the gap between germline ends came to 9 bases. The CDR3 has 13 residues. Germline values: CDR1 MNHEY, CDR2 SVGAGI. This chain's CDR3 is CASSDLPNTEAFF. In DNA form, the CDR3 reads TGTGCCAGCAGCGACTTACCGAACACTGAAGCTTTCTTT.

V usage is TRBV3-1 (or the pseudogene TRBV3-2) and J usage is TRBJ1-1; D is undetermined. The V and J ends lost 1 base and 6 bases respectively, with 12 bases between them. Per germline, CDR1 LGHDT and CDR2 YNNKEL (reference sequence). This CDR3 contains 14 residues. CDR3 sequence (DNA): TGTGCCAGCAGCCAAGCCACACAGACGGCTGAAGCTTTCTTT. The encoded protein is CASSQATQTAEAFF.

The CDR3 DNA follows: TGTGCCAGCTCACCGCGACAGACAGGAGAAAAACTGTTTTTT. As protein: CASSPRQTGEKLFF. The chain combines TRBV18 with TRBJ1-4; possible D gene TRBD1, 6 bases. CDR3 length: 14 amino acids. Trimming took 3 bases from V and 8 from J, leaving 13 bases between them. The germline V gene encodes CDR1 KGHSH and CDR2 LQKENI. Full variable domain (outside the CDR3, taken from reference TRBV18 and TRBJ1-4): NAGVMQNPRHLVRRRGQEARLRCSPMKGHSHVYWYRQLPEEGLKFMVYLQKENIIDESGMPKERFSAEFPKEGPSILRIQQVVRGDSAAYFCASSPRQTGEKLFFGSGTQLSVL.

The rearrangement links TRBV5-4 to TRBJ1-2, with 9 bases fitting TRBD1. CDR1 and CDR2 (germline): SGHNT, YYREEE (reference sequence). CDR3 length: 13 amino acids. The trim removed 6 bases at V and 7 bases at J, leaving 7 bases unmatched. The DNA of the CDR3 is TGTGCCAGCAACCTACAGGGGGCCTCTGGCTACACCTTC. This sequence encodes CASNLQGASGYTF.

This clone was seen a single time. The chain carries TRBV15 and TRBJ2-2; 8 positions match TRBD2. The ends lost 0 bases at V and 5 bases at J; junction bases unmatched: 5. Germline CDR1 LNHNV, CDR2 YYDKDF (reference sequence). The CDR3 runs 16 residues. Here the CDR3 DNA reads TGTGCCACCAGCAGAGATCTTGCGGGGGGAACCGGGGAGCTGTTTTTT. Translated: CATSRDLAGGTGELFF. The full variable domain, with the rest looked up from reference TRBV15 and TRBJ2-2, is DAMVIQNPRYQVTQFGKPVTLSCSQTLNHNVMYWYQQKSSQAPKLLFHYYDKDFNNEADTPDNFQSRRPNTSFCFLDIRSPGLGDTAMYLCATSRDLAGGTGELFFGEGSRLTVL.

The V and J genes are TRBV2 and TRBJ1-1; D gene uncertain. V shed 4 bases and J shed 4 bases, with 10 bases lying between them. The V gene's germline CDR1 is SNHLY and CDR2 FYNNEI. The CDR3 is 13 residues long. The CDR3 bases are TGTGCCAGCAGTGGGGGAGTCGGCACTGAAGCTTTCTTT. Translation gives CASSGGVGTEAFF. The whole variable domain, remainder taken from reference TRBV2 and TRBJ1-1, is EPEVTQTPSHQVTQMGQEVILRCVPISNHLYFYWYRQILGQKVEFLVSFYNNEISEKSEIFDDQFSVERPDGSNFTLKIRSTKLEDSAMYFCASSGGVGTEAFFGQGTRLTVV.

V usage is TRBV3-1 (or the pseudogene TRBV3-2) and J usage is TRBJ1-5; D ambiguous. With 1 base removed from V and 3 bases from J, the gap between germline ends came to 10 bases. The CDR3 is made up of 15 amino acids. CDR1 and CDR2 (germline): LGHDT, YNNKEL (reference sequence). This CDR3 is CASSQGSGFNQPQHF. CDR3 sequence (DNA): TGTGCCAGCAGCCAAGGGTCGGGGTTCAATCAGCCCCAGCATTTT.

This sequence joins TRBV29-1 and TRBJ1-5; 11 bases match TRBD1. Trimming took 7 bases from V and 4 from J; bases not matched to a gene: 3. There are 13 residues in the CDR3. Germline V gene sequence: CDR1 SQVTM, CDR2 ANQGSEA. The CDR3 protein is CSAGQGANQPQHF. The CDR3 nucleotides read TGCAGCGCTGGACAGGGGGCGAATCAGCCCCAGCATTTT.